A single sample gave rise to the 31 T cell receptor beta chains below, sequenced in a study of regulatory T cells in long-lasting Graves disease. Sample time point: newly diagnosed GD, antithyroid drugs for less than 3 months. PBMC RNA served as the TCR library source. The authors built TCR beta libraries using iRepertoire HTBI primers and Arm-PCR of CDR3 regions. MiXCR was run by TCRdb on the multiplex PCR reads, yielding one entry per CDR3 protein. The sample shows 520,000 or so distinct CDR3 sequences, about 11% of them seen only once. These data were also reused for a study on T cells in Graves' hyperthyroidism and ophthalmopathy.

The sample consisted of peripheral blood mononuclear cells (PBMCs), taken at new diagnosis, from a patient treated with antithyroid drugs. Every receptor here comes from a woman aged 30 to 39 with Graves disease.

This clonotype was seen repeatedly, ten times or more. The CDR3 coding sequence is TGTGCCAGCAGCTTGACGTATACTGAAGCTTTCTTT. It translates to CASSLTYTEAFF. The chain joins TRBV11-2 to TRBJ1-1, with unresolved D. The germline V and J ends were trimmed by 3 bases and 5 bases, with 7 bases remaining between them. CDR3 length: 12 amino acids. Germline V gene lookup returns CDR1 SGHAT and CDR2 FQNNGV. Filled out from reference TRBV11-2 and TRBJ1-1, the complete variable domain reads EAGVAQSPRYKIIEKRQSVAFWCNPISGHATLYWYQQILGQGPKLLIQFQNNGVVDDSQLPKDRFSAERLKGVDSTLKIQPAKLEDSAVYLCASSLTYTEAFFGQGTRLTVV.

In this sample, this clonotype turned up many times. In nucleotides, the CDR3 is TGTGCCAGCAGTTTGTCGGGGACAGGGGCCGAGCAGTACTTC. Translated, it gives CASSLSGTGAEQYF. The rearrangement joins TRBV12-3 or TRBV12-4 to TRBJ2-7; 10 positions match TRBD1. There are 14 residues in the CDR3. The J segment lost 6 bases and the V segment lost 3 bases, leaving 5 bases of the junction unmatched.

V gene TRBV6-2 or TRBV6-3 combines with J gene TRBJ1-4; no clear D gene. CDR1 and CDR2 (germline): MNHEY, SVGEGT. V shed 6 bases and J shed 6 bases, with 32 bases lying between them. The CDR3 covers 20 residues. The CDR3 loop is CASRGLPGGRVQDGYEKLFF. In nucleotides, the CDR3 is TGTGCCAGCAGGGGATTACCCGGAGGACGGGTCCAGGACGGGTATGAAAAACTGTTTTTT.

This clonotype was picked up many times. The genes are TRBV7-9 and TRBJ1-2, with 9 nucleotides matching TRBD1. CDR3 length equals 14 residues. V lost 4 bases to trimming and J lost 5 bases; unmatched junction nucleotides: 5. Germline V gene lookup returns CDR1 SEHNR and CDR2 FQNEAQ (reference sequence). CDR3 sequence (DNA): TGTGCCAGCAGCTCCCTAGGACAGGGGTATGGCTACACCTTC. Translation gives CASSSLGQGYGYTF.

The rearrangement links TRBV19 to TRBJ2-1; D is possibly TRBD1 or TRBD2 (6 bases each). Germline V lookup: CDR1 LNHDA, CDR2 SQIVND (reference sequence). This CDR3 has 12 amino acids. V was pared by 3 bases and J by 10 bases, with 10 bases between. The CDR3 reads CASSMGGWEQFF. The DNA for the CDR3 is TGTGCCAGTAGTATGGGGGGCTGGGAGCAGTTCTTC.

The gene calls are TRBV6-2 or TRBV6-3 and TRBJ2-3; TRBD2 agrees at 7 bases. The CDR3 loop spans 15 amino acids. Germline values: CDR1 MNHEY, CDR2 SVGEGT. Losses at the gene ends were 6 bases for V and 0 bases for J; bases not matched to a gene: 6. CDR3 in DNA: TGTGCCAGCAGGGAAGCGGGACCTAGCACAGATACGCAGTATTTT. As protein: CASREAGPSTDTQYF.

This clonotype was observed many times. This chain joins TRBV19 and TRBJ2-5; D may be TRBD2 (6 bases). V lost 6 bases and J 6 bases, leaving 17 bases between the germline ends. This CDR3 is 14 amino acids long. Germline V gives CDR1 LNHDA, CDR2 SQIVND (reference sequence). The CDR3 nucleotides are TGTGCCAGTAGCGGAGGGCCCTCTACTCAGACCCAGTACTTC. This sequence encodes CASSGGPSTQTQYF. The full variable domain, in which reference TRBV19 and TRBJ2-5 provide the parts outside the CDR3, is DGGITQSPKYLFRKEGQNVTLSCEQNLNHDAMYWYRQDPGQGLRLIYYSQIVNDFQKGDIAEGYSVSREKKESFPLTVTSAQKNPTAFYLCASSGGPSTQTQYFGPGTRLLVL.

At least ten counts were recorded for this clonotype. V and J are TRBV28 and TRBJ1-5, with D perhaps TRBD1 (5 bases). The length of the CDR3 is 13 residues. Germline V CDR1 and CDR2: MDHEN, SYDVKM. V was pared by 4 bases and J by 12 bases, with 16 bases between. The CDR3 region is CASSYPGDPLQHF. CDR3 in DNA: TGTGCCAGCAGTTATCCGGGGGACCCGCTCCAGCATTTT.

About this clonotype: A read error is possible here, since a much larger clone lies one base away. The CDR3 carries no conserved terminal phenylalanine or tryptophan, so it likely arises from a read error. The chain couples TRBV20-1 to TRBJ2-3, with D tentatively TRBD2 (6 bases). This CDR3 contains 15 residues. The V gene's germline CDR1 is DFQATT and CDR2 SNEGSKA (reference sequence). The V end was cut by 2 bases, the J end by 5 bases, with 17 bases between. The CDR3 sequence: CSARPRGMWGDTQYL. Here the CDR3 DNA reads TGCAGTGCTAGACCCCGGGGGATGTGGGGAGATACGCAGTATTTA.

The J gene is TRBJ1-2, the V gene TRBV7-2; possibly TRBD1 for D (6 bases). Germline loops: CDR1 SGHTA, CDR2 FQGNSA. The V and J ends lost 5 bases and 4 bases respectively, with 17 bases between them. The CDR3 runs 15 residues. Written as DNA, the CDR3 is TGTGCCAGCAGCCCCTACTCACAGGGAAGCTATGGCTACACCTTC. Translating gives CASSPYSQGSYGYTF. The whole variable domain, filled in from reference TRBV7-2 and TRBJ1-2, reads GAGVSQSPSNKVTEKGKDVELRCDPISGHTALYWYRQSLGQGLEFLIYFQGNSAPDKSGLPSDRFSAERTGGSVSTLTIQRTQQEDSAVYLCASSPYSQGSYGYTFGSGTRLTVV.

This clonotype was detected many times. This chain uses TRBV18 with TRBJ2-7, with TRBD2 identical over 12 bases. This CDR3 is built from 15 residues. Germline CDR1 is KGHSH and CDR2 is LQKENI. Germline trimming cut 6 bases from V and 7 bases from J; bases unmatched to any gene: 10. CDR3 DNA: TGTGCCAGCTCCACCAGACTAGCGGGAGCTCGGGAGCAGTACTTC. Translated: CASSTRLAGAREQYF. Complete variable domain (other parts from reference TRBV18 and TRBJ2-7): NAGVMQNPRHLVRRRGQEARLRCSPMKGHSHVYWYRQLPEEGLKFMVYLQKENIIDESGMPKERFSAEFPKEGPSILRIQQVVRGDSAAYFCASSTRLAGAREQYFGPGTRLTVT.

In this sample, this clonotype turned up many times. This chain connects TRBV19 to TRBJ2-3; 7 bases are a match to TRBD1. Germline V gives CDR1 LNHDA, CDR2 SQIVND (reference sequence). This CDR3 is 14 amino acids long. The V segment lost 7 bases and the J segment 0 bases; nucleotides outside the gene matches: 4. The CDR3 DNA sequence: TGTGCCAGTAATTGGGGACAGAGCACAGATACGCAGTATTTT. Its protein product is CASNWGQSTDTQYF.

The CDR3, as DNA: TGTGCCAGCGGTGATGGGGCTGAAGCTTTCTTT. This codes for CASGDGAEAFF. The V gene is TRBV6-8, the J gene TRBJ1-1; D gene uncertain. This CDR3 region has 11 residues. Between the trimmed V and J ends, which lost 8 bases and 6 bases, there was a span of 10 bases. Germline V gene data show CDR1 as MNHGY and CDR2 as SAAAGT.

DNA for the CDR3: TGTGCCAGCAGCGGCGCGACAGGGAGGGGAGACTACCCGAGAAACACCGGGGAGCTGTTTTTT. Its translation is CASSGATGRGDYPRNTGELFF. The chain joins TRBV7-2 to TRBJ2-2; D is tentatively TRBD1 or TRBD2 (7 bases each). Germline CDR1 reads SGHTA; CDR2 reads FQGNSA. This CDR3 is built from 21 residues. The V end was cut by 5 bases, the J end by 2 bases, with 30 bases between.

The J gene is TRBJ2-1, the V gene TRBV7-9, with 9 bases lining up with TRBD2. V shed 4 bases, J shed 3 bases, and the junction held 7 bases outside the gene matches. CDR1 and CDR2 from the germline V gene are SEHNR and FQNEAQ (reference sequence). This CDR3 is built from 16 residues. The CDR3 reads CASSSELAGDYNEQFF. DNA for the CDR3: TGTGCCAGCAGCTCCGAACTAGCGGGTGACTACAATGAGCAGTTCTTC.

This clonotype was counted many times. The chain employs TRBV7-9 and TRBJ1-1, with D tentatively TRBD1 (5 bases). Germline CDR1 reads SEHNR; CDR2 reads FQNEAQ (reference sequence). The germline V and J ends were trimmed by 4 bases and 0 bases, with 18 bases remaining between them. This CDR3 region has 17 residues. CDR3 bases: TGTGCCAGCAGCTCAAATTCTCAGGGAATATTGAACACTGAAGCTTTCTTT. Its translation is CASSSNSQGILNTEAFF.

The V call is TRBV2, the J call TRBJ1-1; D is uncertain. V was cut by 5 bases and J by 2 bases, with 15 bases left in between. CDR3 length: 15 residues. Germline CDR1 is SNHLY and CDR2 is FYNNEI. CDR3 DNA: TGTGCCAGCAGTTTTGACGTAGGTGGAAACACTGAAGCTTTCTTT. Its protein is CASSFDVGGNTEAFF. Full variable domain (outside the CDR3, taken from reference TRBV2 and TRBJ1-1): EPEVTQTPSHQVTQMGQEVILRCVPISNHLYFYWYRQILGQKVEFLVSFYNNEISEKSEIFDDQFSVERPDGSNFTLKIRSTKLEDSAMYFCASSFDVGGNTEAFFGQGTRLTVV.

The chain carries TRBV19 and TRBJ1-1, with a tentative D call TRBD1 (5 bases). CDR3 length: 13 amino acids. CDR1 and CDR2 (germline): LNHDA, SQIVND (reference sequence). V was trimmed by 8 bases and J by 6 bases, leaving 16 bases between them. CDR3 protein: CASADIRGAEAFF. The CDR3 DNA reads as TGTGCCAGTGCTGACATCCGGGGGGCTGAAGCTTTCTTT. Together with reference TRBV19 and TRBJ1-1, the CDR3 gives the full variable domain: DGGITQSPKYLFRKEGQNVTLSCEQNLNHDAMYWYRQDPGQGLRLIYYSQIVNDFQKGDIAEGYSVSREKKESFPLTVTSAQKNPTAFYLCASADIRGAEAFFGQGTRLTVV.

In this sample, this clonotype turned up a few times. The rearrangement joins TRBV5-1 to TRBJ2-6; D call uncertain. The CDR3 sequence is 16 residues long. From germline, CDR1 is SGHRS and CDR2 YFSETQ. Trimming removed 3 bases from V and 0 bases from J, with 10 bases in between. CDR3 sequence: CASSSNPSSGANVLTF. DNA for the CDR3: TGCGCCAGCAGCTCCAATCCCTCCTCTGGGGCCAACGTCCTGACTTTC.

This clonotype was picked up many times. The V gene is TRBV28, the J gene TRBJ2-3; TRBD1 matches 8 bases. Germline V gene lookup returns CDR1 MDHEN and CDR2 SYDVKM. The V and J ends lost 3 bases and 6 bases, in that order; junction bases with no gene match: 8. The CDR3 is made up of 15 amino acids. The CDR3 region has the DNA TGTGCCAGCAGTTTTCGTTTCAGGGGGCTGGATACGCAGTATTTT. Encoded protein: CASSFRFRGLDTQYF. Complete variable domain (other parts from reference TRBV28 and TRBJ2-3): DVKVTQSSRYLVKRTGEKVFLECVQDMDHENMFWYRQDPGLGLRLIYFSYDVKMKEKGDIPEGYSVSREKKERFSLILESASTNQTSMYLCASSFRFRGLDTQYFGPGTRLTVL.

This clonotype was picked up a small number of times. The gene calls are TRBV4-1 and TRBJ1-2; 9 bases are shared with TRBD1. CDR1 MGHRA and CDR2 YSYEKL come from the germline V gene. The J segment lost 3 bases and the V segment lost 4 bases, leaving 6 bases of the junction unmatched. The CDR3 spans 15 residues. The CDR3 is CASSPNRGRDYGYTF. The CDR3 region has the DNA TGCGCCAGCAGCCCTAACAGGGGGCGCGACTATGGCTACACCTTC.

This clonotype was recorded at least ten times. The chain links TRBV12-3 or TRBV12-4 to TRBJ1-4, with D hard to call. The CDR3 runs 15 residues. Trimming shortened V by 1 base and J by 4 bases, and 10 bases separated the two germline ends. Here the CDR3 reads CASSLEGNSNEKLFF. The CDR3 coding sequence is TGTGCCAGCAGTTTAGAGGGAAACAGTAATGAAAAACTGTTTTTT.

This clonotype showed up many times. The genes are TRBV11-3 and TRBJ2-5; TRBD2 agrees at 8 bases. J lost 5 bases, V lost 4 bases, and 3 bases had no gene match. Germline loops: CDR1 SGHNT, CDR2 YENEEA. CDR3 length: 13 amino acids. CDR3 protein: CASSSTSAETQYF. The CDR3 bases are TGTGCCAGCAGCTCGACTAGCGCGGAGACCCAGTACTTC.

In this sample, this clonotype turned up many times. The chain employs TRBV7-9 and TRBJ2-2; D not resolved. V was shortened by 1 base and J by 6 bases, with 3 bases between the two germline ends. The CDR3 has 12 amino acids. Germline-derived CDR1 and CDR2 are SEHNR and FQNEAQ (reference sequence). As DNA, the CDR3 is TGTGCCAGCAGCTTAGGCCCCGGGGAGCTGTTTTTT. Its translation is CASSLGPGELFF.

This clonotype appeared many times. The J gene is TRBJ1-5, the V gene TRBV24-1; no clear D gene. CDR1 is KGHDR, CDR2 SFDVKD, per germline. This CDR3 spans 14 amino acids. The V and J ends lost 1 base and 3 bases respectively, with 6 bases between them. The CDR3: CATSDFENNQPQHF. The CDR3 DNA is TGTGCCACCAGTGATTTTGAGAACAATCAGCCCCAGCATTTT.

Turning to this clonotype: This may be a read error, as it is one base from a much larger clone. This sequence joins TRBV7-9 and TRBJ1-5, with D hard to call. Germline assignment: CDR1 SEHNR and CDR2 FQNEAQ (reference sequence). Deletions cut 6 bases from V and 5 bases from J, with 11 bases between. This CDR3 has 13 residues. The CDR3 region has the DNA TGTGCCAGCAGAACAGCCCGGTATCAGCCCCAGCATTTT. Its protein product is CASRTARYQPQHF.

As concerns this clonotype: Being one base from a much bigger clone, this may be a read error. The chain is built from TRBV30 and TRBJ2-2; D tentatively fits TRBD1 or TRBD2 (6 bases each). The CDR3 is 16 amino acids. Germline CDR1 and CDR2: GTSNPN and SVGIG (reference sequence). The V end lost 3 bases, the J end lost 3 bases, and 17 bases lay between the germline ends. CDR3 sequence (DNA): TGTGCCTGGAGCTTCAGGACGGGGGCCCACACCGGGGAGCTGTTTTTT. Amino acid sequence: CAWSFRTGAHTGELFF. Variable domain in full (rest from reference TRBV30 and TRBJ2-2): SQTIHQWPATLVQPVGSPLSLECTVEGTSNPNLYWYRQAAGRGLQLLFYSVGIGQISSEVPQNLSASRPQDRQFILSSKKLLLSDSGFYLCAWSFRTGAHTGELFFGEGSRLTVL.

Many counts were recorded for this clonotype. This chain links TRBV15 with TRBJ1-6, with a weak D call TRBD1 (5 bases). Germline assignment: CDR1 LNHNV and CDR2 YYDKDF (reference sequence). V lost 3 bases, J lost 0 bases, and 12 bases lay in between. The CDR3 spans 17 residues. CDR3 nucleotide sequence: TGTGCCACCAGCAGGGACATCGTTCACTCCTATAATTCACCCCTCCACTTT. It codes for CATSRDIVHSYNSPLHF.

The chain combines TRBV19 with TRBJ2-3; 11 nucleotides match TRBD1. This CDR3 has 13 amino acids. The V gene end was trimmed by 7 bases and the J gene end by 6 bases; junction bases not matched to a gene: 3. CDR1 and CDR2 (germline): LNHDA, SQIVND (reference sequence). DNA of the CDR3: TGTGCCAGTATGGACAGGGGGCCTGATACGCAGTATTTT. Translation gives CASMDRGPDTQYF.

This clonotype has ten or more counts. J is TRBJ1-4 and V is TRBV28; D perhaps matches TRBD1 (6 bases). There are 15 residues in the CDR3. CDR1 is MDHEN, CDR2 SYDVKM, per germline. The V gene lost 4 bases and the J gene lost 1 base, with 10 bases spanning the gap. The CDR3 loop is CASSSGGGTNEKLFF. CDR3 bases: TGTGCCAGCAGTTCAGGAGGGGGAACTAATGAAAAACTGTTTTTT.

This clonotype was detected ten times or more. This chain links TRBV11-2 with TRBJ1-1; 8 bases map to TRBD1. The CDR3 has 15 residues. J was trimmed by 0 bases and V by 5 bases; bases with no gene match: 5. Per germline, CDR1 SGHAT and CDR2 FQNNGV. CDR3 protein: CASSPTGVVNTEAFF. CDR3 sequence (DNA): TGTGCCAGCAGCCCGACAGGGGTGGTGAACACTGAAGCTTTCTTT.